The text below deals with one T cell receptor (beta chain). Its antigen is not known. Using immunoSEQ multiplex PCR, the repertoire was profiled, and TCRdb retains in-frame clones only, with some absent. This table has 160,000 or so clones, about 89% appearing once. With 4 bases clipped from V and 0 bases from J, the junction kept 20 bases outside the gene matches. CDR3 length equals 22 residues. Per the germline V gene, CDR1 is SGHRS and CDR2 is YFSETQ. This record belongs to a study of T cell responses to AZD1222 COVID-19 vaccine. Study details: Second-dose timings of about 4 or about 12 weeks were pooled. Study-wide findings and caveats: Clonal diversity may have been underestimated, and the donors were mostly white British, with more females than males. The span of vaccine-associated CD4 TCRs extended across spike, with dominance at 160-218 and 743-854.

The material was peripheral blood, obtained on day 0 of AZD1222 vaccination. The receptor's source is an adult in good health. The chain employs TRBV5-1 and TRBJ2-6, with 9 bases identical to TRBD1. Here the CDR3 reads CASSPTGQGWVGGNSGANVLTF. In nucleotides, the CDR3 is TGCGCCAGCAGCCCCACCGGACAGGGGTGGGTAGGCGGCAACTCTGGGGCCAACGTCCTGACTTTC.